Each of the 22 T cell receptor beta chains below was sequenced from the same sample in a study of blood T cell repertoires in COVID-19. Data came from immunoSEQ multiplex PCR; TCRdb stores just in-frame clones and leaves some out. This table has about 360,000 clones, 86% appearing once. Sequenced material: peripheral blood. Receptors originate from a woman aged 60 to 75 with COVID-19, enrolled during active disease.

CDR3 protein: CASSPTTGDTEAFF. The CDR3 bases are TGTGCCAGCTCACCTACGACAGGGGACACTGAAGCTTTCTTT. This rearrangement joins TRBV18 to TRBJ1-1; 8 bases align to TRBD1. Germline trimming cut 3 bases from V and 3 bases from J; bases unmatched to any gene: 3. This CDR3 is built from 14 residues. Germline CDR1 reads KGHSH; CDR2 reads LQKENI.

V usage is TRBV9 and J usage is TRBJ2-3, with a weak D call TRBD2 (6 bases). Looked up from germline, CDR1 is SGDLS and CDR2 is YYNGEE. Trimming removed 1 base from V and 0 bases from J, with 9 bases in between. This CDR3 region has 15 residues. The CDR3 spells CASSVTSSSTDTQYF. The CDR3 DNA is TGTGCCAGCAGCGTAACTAGCTCTAGCACAGATACGCAGTATTTT.

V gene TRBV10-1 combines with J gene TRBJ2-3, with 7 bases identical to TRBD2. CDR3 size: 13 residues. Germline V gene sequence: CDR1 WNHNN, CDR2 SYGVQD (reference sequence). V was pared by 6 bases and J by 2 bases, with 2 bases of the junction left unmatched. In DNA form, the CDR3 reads TGCGCCAGCAGCGGGACTATCACAGATACGCAGTATTTT. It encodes CASSGTITDTQYF.

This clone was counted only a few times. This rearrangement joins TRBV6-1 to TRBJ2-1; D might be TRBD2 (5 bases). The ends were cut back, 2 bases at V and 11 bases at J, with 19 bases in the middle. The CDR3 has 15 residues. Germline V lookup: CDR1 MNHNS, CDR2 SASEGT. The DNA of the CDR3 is TGTGCCAGCAGTGAATCAGGCGCGGACTCCTCCAAGCAGTTCTTC. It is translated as CASSESGADSSKQFF.

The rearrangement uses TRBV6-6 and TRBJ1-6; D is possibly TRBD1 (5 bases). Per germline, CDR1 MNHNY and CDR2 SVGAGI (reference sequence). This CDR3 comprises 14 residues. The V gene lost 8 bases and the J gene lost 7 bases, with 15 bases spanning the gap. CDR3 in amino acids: CASVQGLRNSPLHF. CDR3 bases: TGTGCCAGCGTTCAGGGTTTGAGGAATTCACCCCTCCACTTT.

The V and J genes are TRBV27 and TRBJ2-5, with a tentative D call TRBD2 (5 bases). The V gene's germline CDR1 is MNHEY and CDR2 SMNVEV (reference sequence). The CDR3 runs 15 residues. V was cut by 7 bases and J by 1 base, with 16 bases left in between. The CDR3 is CASIGPGSRQETQYF. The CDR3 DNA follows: TGTGCCAGCATCGGCCCGGGGAGCCGCCAAGAGACCCAGTACTTC.

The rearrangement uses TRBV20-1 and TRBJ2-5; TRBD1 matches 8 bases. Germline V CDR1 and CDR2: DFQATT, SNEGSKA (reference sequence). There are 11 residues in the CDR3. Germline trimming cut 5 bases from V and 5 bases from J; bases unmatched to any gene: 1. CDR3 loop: CSARTGETQYF. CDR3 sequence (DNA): TGCAGTGCTCGGACAGGGGAGACCCAGTACTTC.

The CDR3 reads CASSVVVDSPLHF. CDR3 DNA: TGTGCCAGCAGCGTAGTAGTCGATTCACCCCTCCACTTT. The chain carries TRBV9 and TRBJ1-6; D unresolved. This CDR3 has 13 amino acids. Germline V gene sequence: CDR1 SGDLS, CDR2 YYNGEE. V was cut by 0 bases and J by 8 bases, with 6 bases left in between.

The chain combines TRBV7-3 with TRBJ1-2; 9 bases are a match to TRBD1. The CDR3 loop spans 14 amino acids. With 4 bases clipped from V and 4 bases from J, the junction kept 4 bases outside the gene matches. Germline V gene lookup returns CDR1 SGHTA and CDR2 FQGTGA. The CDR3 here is CASSSGQGTYGYTF. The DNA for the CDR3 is TGTGCCAGCAGCTCAGGACAGGGGACCTATGGCTACACCTTC.

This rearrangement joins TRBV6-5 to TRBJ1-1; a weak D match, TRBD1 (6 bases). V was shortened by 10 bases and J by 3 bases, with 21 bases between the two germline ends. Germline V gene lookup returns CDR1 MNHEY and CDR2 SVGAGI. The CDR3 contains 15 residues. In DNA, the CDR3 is TGTGCCACGTCCCGAGACAGGAATGGTGACACTGAAGCTTTCTTT. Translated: CATSRDRNGDTEAFF.

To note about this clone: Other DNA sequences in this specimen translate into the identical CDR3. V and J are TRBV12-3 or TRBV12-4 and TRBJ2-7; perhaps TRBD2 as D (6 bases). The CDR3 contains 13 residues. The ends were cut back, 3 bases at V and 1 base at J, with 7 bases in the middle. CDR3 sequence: CASSFGGSYEQYF. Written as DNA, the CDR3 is TGTGCCAGCAGTTTTGGGGGGTCCTACGAGCAGTACTTC.

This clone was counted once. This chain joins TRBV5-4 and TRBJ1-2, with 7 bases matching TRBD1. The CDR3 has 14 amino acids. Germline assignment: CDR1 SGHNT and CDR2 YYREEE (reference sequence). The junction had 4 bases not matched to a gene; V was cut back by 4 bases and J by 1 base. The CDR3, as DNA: TGTGCCAGCAGCCAAACAGGGGTTAACTATGGCTACACCTTC. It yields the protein CASSQTGVNYGYTF.

This chain's CDR3 is CASSLGGQSSYNEQFF. CDR3 in DNA: TGTGCCAGCAGCTTGGGGGGACAGTCCTCCTACAATGAGCAGTTCTTC. The V and J genes are TRBV5-4 and TRBJ2-1; 7 bases fit TRBD1. Trimming at V came to 0 bases and at J to 0 bases, leaving 3 bases not matched to a gene. The CDR3 is 16 residues long. Germline CDR1 and CDR2: SGHNT and YYREEE (reference sequence).

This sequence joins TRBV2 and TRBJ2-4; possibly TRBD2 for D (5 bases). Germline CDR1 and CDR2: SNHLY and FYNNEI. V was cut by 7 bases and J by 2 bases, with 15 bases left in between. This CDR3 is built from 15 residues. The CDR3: CASIGDTETKNIQYF. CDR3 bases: TGTGCCAGCATCGGGGATACGGAGACCAAAAACATTCAGTACTTC.

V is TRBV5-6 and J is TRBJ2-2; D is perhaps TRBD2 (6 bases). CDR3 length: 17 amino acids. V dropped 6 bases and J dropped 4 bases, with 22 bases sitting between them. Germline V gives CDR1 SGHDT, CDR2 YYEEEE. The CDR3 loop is CASTLGWGLGGTGELFF. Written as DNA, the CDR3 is TGTGCCAGCACCCTTGGGTGGGGACTCGGTGGCACCGGGGAGCTGTTTTTT.

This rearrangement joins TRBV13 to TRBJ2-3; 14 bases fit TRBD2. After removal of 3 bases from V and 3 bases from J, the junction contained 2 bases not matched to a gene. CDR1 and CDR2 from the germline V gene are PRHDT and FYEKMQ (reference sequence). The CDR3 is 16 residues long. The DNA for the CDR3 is TGTGCCAGCAGCTTCGGACTAGCGGGGGGTACAGATACGCAGTATTTT. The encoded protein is CASSFGLAGGTDTQYF.

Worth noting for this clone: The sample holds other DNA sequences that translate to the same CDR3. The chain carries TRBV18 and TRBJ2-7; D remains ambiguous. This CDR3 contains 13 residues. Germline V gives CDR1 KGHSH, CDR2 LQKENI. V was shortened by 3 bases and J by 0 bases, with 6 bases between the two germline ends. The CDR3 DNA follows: TGTGCCAGCTCACCCCCGAGCTCCTACGAGCAGTACTTC. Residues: CASSPPSSYEQYF.

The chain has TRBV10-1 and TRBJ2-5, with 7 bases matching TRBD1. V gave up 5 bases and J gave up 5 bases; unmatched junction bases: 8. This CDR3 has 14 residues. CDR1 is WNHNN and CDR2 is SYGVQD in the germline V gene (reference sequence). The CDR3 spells CASSQQGTGETQYF. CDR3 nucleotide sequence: TGCGCCAGCAGTCAACAGGGGACCGGGGAGACCCAGTACTTC.

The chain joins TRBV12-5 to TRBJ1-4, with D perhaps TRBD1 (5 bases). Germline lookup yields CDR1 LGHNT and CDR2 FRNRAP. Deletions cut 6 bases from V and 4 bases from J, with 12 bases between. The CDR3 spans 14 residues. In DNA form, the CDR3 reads TGTGCTAGTGGCATGGGGCTCGTTAATGAAAAACTGTTTTTT. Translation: CASGMGLVNEKLFF.

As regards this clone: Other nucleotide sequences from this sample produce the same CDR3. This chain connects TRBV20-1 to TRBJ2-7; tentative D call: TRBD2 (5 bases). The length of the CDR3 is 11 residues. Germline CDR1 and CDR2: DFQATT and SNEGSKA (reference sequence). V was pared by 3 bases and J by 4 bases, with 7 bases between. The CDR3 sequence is CSASRGYEQYF. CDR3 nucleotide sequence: TGCAGTGCTAGCCGGGGATACGAGCAGTACTTC.

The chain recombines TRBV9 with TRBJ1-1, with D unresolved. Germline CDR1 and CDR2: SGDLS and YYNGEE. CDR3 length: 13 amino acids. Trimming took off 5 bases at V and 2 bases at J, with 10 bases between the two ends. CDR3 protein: CASSVRSNTEAFF. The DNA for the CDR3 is TGTGCCAGCAGTGTCAGGTCCAACACTGAAGCTTTCTTT.

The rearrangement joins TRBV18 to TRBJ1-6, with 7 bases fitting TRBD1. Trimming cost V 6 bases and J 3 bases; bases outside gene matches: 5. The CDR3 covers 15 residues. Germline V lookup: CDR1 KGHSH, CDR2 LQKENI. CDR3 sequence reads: CASSPRGLYNSPLHF. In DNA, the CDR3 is TGTGCCAGCTCCCCAAGGGGGCTCTATAATTCACCCCTCCACTTT.